These T cell receptor beta chains were read from a single sample in a study of T cells in localized non-small cell lung cancer. TCRdb keeps only in-frame clones here, not all; method: immunoSEQ multiplex PCR. The table includes around 50,000 clones, around nine tenths detected once. The input for sequencing was PBMCs, taken before any cancer treatment. Receptors originate from a female donor with stage II lung adenocarcinoma. The CDR3 runs from the conserved cysteine through the conserved F or W. D genes are given only for firm matches. Clone size is given for some rows only: seen once, a few or many times, or a class if the clone is expanded.

D gene,clone size,J gene,V gene,CDR3 DNA,CDR3 protein
NA,NA,TRBJ2-3,TRBV4-1,TGCGCCAGCAGCCAAGTTGGCGGTAGCACAGATACGCAGTATTTT,CASSQVGGSTDTQYF
NA,NA,TRBJ1-2,TRBV15,TGTGCCACCAGCGAACTTGGAGGCGGAGCGAATGGCTACACCTTC,CATSELGGGANGYTF
TRBD1,NA,TRBJ2-5,TRBV11-2,TGTGCCAGCAGCCTACAGGGGAGCCAAGAGACCCAGTACTTC,CASSLQGSQETQYF
NA,NA,TRBJ1-2,TRBV5-1,TGCGCCAGCAGTGAGGGGGGGCGAGGCGGCTACACCTTC,CASSEGGRGGYTF
TRBD1,NA,TRBJ2-5,TRBV7-9,TGTGCCAGCAGTCCCCCGGGACAGGGTTTGGGGGAGACCCAGTACTTC,CASSPPGQGLGETQYF
NA,NA,TRBJ1-1,TRBV5-1,TGCGCCAGCAGCTTGGAAGGAGGGGCATCGACTGAAGCTTTCTTT,CASSLEGGASTEAFF
NA,once,TRBJ2-7,TRBV5-6,TGTGCCAGCAGCCGGGGATGGGGATCCTACGAGCAGTACTTC,CASSRGWGSYEQYF
TRBD1,NA,TRBJ2-5,TRBV4-1,TGCGCCAGCAGCCTCACACAGGGGCAAGAGACCCAGTACTTC,CASSLTQGQETQYF
NA,NA,TRBJ1-2,TRBV30,TGTGCCTGTACACGGGGGCAGGGCGGTGGCTACACCTTC,CACTRGQGGGYTF
NA,NA,TRBJ1-2,TRBV6-6,TGTGCCAGCAGCCCCCCTCGAGTGGATGGCTACACCTTC,CASSPPRVDGYTF